Listed here are 5 T cell receptor beta chains from one sample, sequenced in a study of control samples from healthy donors and cancer patients. The assay was immunoSEQ multiplex PCR, and TCRdb's table has in-frame clones only and misses some. The data contain 75,000 to 90,000 clones, around 86% of them seen just once; the ten biggest clones take up more than 20%. Sequenced sample: blood. Receptors were obtained from a man aged 25-45 years in good health.

V gene TRBV9 combines with J gene TRBJ2-3; possibly TRBD2 for D (5 bases). V shed 1 base and J shed 4 bases, with 10 bases lying between them. The CDR3 has 14 residues. From germline, CDR1 is SGDLS and CDR2 YYNGEE. The CDR3: CASSVKKGADTQYF. The CDR3 nucleotides are TGTGCCAGCAGCGTAAAAAAGGGAGCAGATACGCAGTATTTT. Complete variable domain (other parts from reference TRBV9 and TRBJ2-3): DSGVTQTPKHLITATGQRVTLRCSPRSGDLSVYWYQQSLDQGLQFLIQYYNGEERAKGNILERFSAQQFPDLHSELNLSSLELGDSALYFCASSVKKGADTQYFGPGTRLTVL.

The chain carries TRBV12-3 or TRBV12-4 and TRBJ2-1; tentatively, D is TRBD2 (6 bases). CDR3 length equals 13 residues. The V and J ends lost 7 bases and 6 bases respectively, with 13 bases between them. CDR3 in amino acids: CASTMGLLNEQFF. CDR3 nucleotide sequence: TGTGCCAGCACCATGGGACTCCTCAATGAGCAGTTCTTC.

The chain carries TRBV24-1 and TRBJ2-3; perhaps TRBD1 as D (6 bases). Germline V gene sequence: CDR1 KGHDR, CDR2 SFDVKD. V was pared by 9 bases and J by 1 base, with 10 bases between. This CDR3 contains 13 residues. The CDR3 coding sequence is TGTGCCACCCGGGACAAGCGCACAGATACGCAGTATTTT. The encoded protein is CATRDKRTDTQYF.

The chain is built from TRBV5-6 and TRBJ2-5; TRBD1 matches at 10 bases. Germline V CDR1 and CDR2: SGHDT, YYEEEE. CDR3 length: 17 residues. V lost 4 bases and J lost 4; bases outside the gene matches: 13. The CDR3 nucleotides read TGTGCCAGCAGCCCAAGACCGACAGGGGGCGCGATAGAGACCCAGTACTTC. This codes for CASSPRPTGGAIETQYF.

The V gene is TRBV7-6, the J gene TRBJ2-7; weak D call: TRBD1 (6 bases). Trimming took off 4 bases at V and 1 base at J, with 14 bases between the two ends. This CDR3 contains 15 residues. The germline gives CDR1 SGHVS, CDR2 FNYEAQ. The CDR3 bases are TGTGCCAGCAGCTCAGGGGTAGGGCTTTCCTACGAGCAGTACTTC. It specifies CASSSGVGLSYEQYF.